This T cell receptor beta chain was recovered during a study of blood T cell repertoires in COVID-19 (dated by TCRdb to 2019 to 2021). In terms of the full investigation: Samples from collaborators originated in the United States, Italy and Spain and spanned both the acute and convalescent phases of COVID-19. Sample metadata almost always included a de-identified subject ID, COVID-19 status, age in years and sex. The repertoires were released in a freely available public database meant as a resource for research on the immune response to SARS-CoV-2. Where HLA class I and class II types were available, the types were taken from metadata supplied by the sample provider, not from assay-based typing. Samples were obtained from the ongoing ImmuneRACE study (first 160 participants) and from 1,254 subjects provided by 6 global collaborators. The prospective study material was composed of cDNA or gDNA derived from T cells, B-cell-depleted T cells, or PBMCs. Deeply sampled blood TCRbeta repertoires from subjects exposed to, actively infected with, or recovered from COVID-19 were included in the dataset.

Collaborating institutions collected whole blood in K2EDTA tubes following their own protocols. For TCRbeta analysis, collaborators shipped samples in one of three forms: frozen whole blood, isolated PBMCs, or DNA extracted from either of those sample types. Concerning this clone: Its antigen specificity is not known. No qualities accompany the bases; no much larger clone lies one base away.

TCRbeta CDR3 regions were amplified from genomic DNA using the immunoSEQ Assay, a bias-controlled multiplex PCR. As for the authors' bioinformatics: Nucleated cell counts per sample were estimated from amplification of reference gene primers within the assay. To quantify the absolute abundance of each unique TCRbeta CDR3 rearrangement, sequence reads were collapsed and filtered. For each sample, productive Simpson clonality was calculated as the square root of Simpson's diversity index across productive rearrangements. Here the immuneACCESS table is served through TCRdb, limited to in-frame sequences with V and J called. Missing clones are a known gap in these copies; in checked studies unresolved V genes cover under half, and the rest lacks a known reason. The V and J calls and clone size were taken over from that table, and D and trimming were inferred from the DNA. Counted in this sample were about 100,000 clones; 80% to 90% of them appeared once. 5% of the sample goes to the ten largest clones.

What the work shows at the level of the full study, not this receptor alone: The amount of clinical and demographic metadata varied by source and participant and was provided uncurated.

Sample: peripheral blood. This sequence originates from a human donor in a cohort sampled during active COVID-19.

The sequenced DNA: TGTGCCAGCAGAGGACAGGGAAGGAATTCACCCCTCCACTTT. It encodes CASRGQGRNSPLHF. The rearrangement joined TRBV2 to TRBJ1-6, and 8 junctional nucleotides match TRBD1. Taken from the germline V gene, the CDR1 and CDR2 loops are SNHLY and FYNNEI. Trimming leaves V shorter by 6 bases and J shorter by 7 bases, with the junction holding 5 bases beyond the gene matches. Its CDR3 holds 14 amino acids, cysteine through phenylalanine. Of the read, only the CDR3 DNA is kept; its 42 bases are in frame from base 1.